These T cell receptor beta chains were read from a single sample in a study of shared T cell receptors in the human thymus. The table came from immunoSEQ multiplex PCR; TCRdb's copy has only in-frame clones and leaves some out. Of about 710,000 clones listed, more than 70% are singletons. These same records also appear under a second study, on human thymus T cells.

Source material: thymocytes. These receptors all come from a boy in the first two years of life with a congenital heart defect. CDR3s include the opening cysteine and the closing phenylalanine or tryptophan. Fields, in order: clone size, V gene, J gene, CDR3 protein. Where a row states a size, it is once, few, many or the class of an expanded clone; other rows omit it.

size: NA; V: TRBV30; J: TRBJ2-3; CDR3: CAWSVPGPGTGVEDTQYF
size: NA; V: TRBV28; J: TRBJ2-2; CDR3: CASSKQQVHAGELFF
size: NA; V: TRBV5-8; J: TRBJ1-1; CDR3: CASSIDRGQMNTEAFF
size: once; V: TRBV6-1; J: TRBJ2-7; CDR3: CASRNNGHWAYEQYF
size: NA; V: TRBV30; J: TRBJ1-2; CDR3: CAWTKSGGTALTNYGYTF
size: NA; V: TRBV4-3; J: TRBJ2-4; CDR3: CASSHKPGAKNIQYF
size: NA; V: TRBV14; J: TRBJ2-1; CDR3: CASSQDARDRGDNEQFF
size: NA; V: TRBV5-1; J: TRBJ2-1; CDR3: CASSYVGSYNEQFF
size: NA; V: TRBV7-7; J: TRBJ2-1; CDR3: CASSLKQVSYNEQFF
size: few; V: TRBV13; J: TRBJ2-1; CDR3: CASSLGPQGDNEQFF
size: once; V: TRBV12-5; J: TRBJ2-7; CDR3: CASGLASIQPAYEQYF
size: NA; V: TRBV6-1; J: TRBJ2-7; CDR3: CASSVVGHTYEQYF
size: NA; V: TRBV5-6; J: TRBJ2-2; CDR3: CASSLDRAGELFF
size: NA; V: TRBV14; J: TRBJ2-3; CDR3: CASSQRPSGGPDTDTQYF
size: NA; V: TRBV27; J: TRBJ1-6; CDR3: CASSLFRGLNSPLHF
size: NA; V: TRBV19; J: TRBJ2-3; CDR3: CASLGGGTYTQYF
size: NA; V: TRBV7-4; J: TRBJ1-2; CDR3: CASSFPKSGQKDYGYTF
size: NA; V: TRBV28; J: TRBJ2-3; CDR3: CASTPRESNLNSSTDTQYF
size: NA; V: TRBV25-1; J: TRBJ1-2; CDR3: CASSELVRDYGYTF
size: NA; V: TRBV27; J: TRBJ1-1; CDR3: CASSLFGSKELEAFF
size: NA; V: TRBV27; J: TRBJ2-3; CDR3: CASSFQAESTDTQYF
size: NA; V: TRBV7-9; J: TRBJ2-7; CDR3: CASSLEQREMNYEQYF
size: NA; V: TRBV27; J: TRBJ2-7; CDR3: CASSFLRQGASYEQYF
size: NA; V: TRBV19; J: TRBJ2-7; CDR3: CATAGQGSYEQYF
size: once; V: TRBV6-1; J: TRBJ1-2; CDR3: CASSGGTGGDYGYTF
size: NA; V: TRBV10-3; J: TRBJ2-3; CDR3: CAISESTNGLTDTQYF
size: NA; V: TRBV14; J: TRBJ2-1; CDR3: CASSQDRVDRNEQFF
size: NA; V: TRBV27; J: TRBJ2-7; CDR3: CASSPARQGSYEQYF
size: NA; V: TRBV28; J: TRBJ2-7; CDR3: CASSLRLAPKLTSSYEQYF
size: NA; V: TRBV28; J: TRBJ1-5; CDR3: CASNGTAGSNQPQHF
size: NA; V: TRBV2; J: TRBJ2-3; CDR3: CASTERRGGTDTQYF
size: NA; V: TRBV29-1; J: TRBJ2-7; CDR3: CSVTMTEISYEQYF
size: NA; V: TRBV7-2; J: TRBJ2-7; CDR3: CASSLQLGTSCYEQYF
size: NA; V: TRBV4-3; J: TRBJ1-2; CDR3: CASSQSDINYGYTF